This TCR beta chain is drawn from a study of shared clonotypes between healthy human individuals. The method was immunoSEQ multiplex PCR; TCRdb's version includes in-frame clones alone and lacks a portion of them. The sample shows approximately 1.9 million clones, around 95% of them seen only once. Naivety among CD8 cells was defined by CD45RO negativity and positive CCR7 selection, thereby excluding terminally differentiated effector memory CD45RA+ cells. The CDR3 is made up of 14 amino acids. The V and J ends lost 1 base and 8 bases respectively, with 15 bases between them. Looked up from germline, CDR1 is SGDLS and CDR2 is YYNGEE. This clone was recorded only once.

The rearrangement joins TRBV9 to TRBJ1-2; maybe TRBD1 (6 bases). The sequence derives from a man between 18 and 29 years old in good health. Some clones in this sample may be carry-over from other donors' samples. The sequencing input was naive CD8+ T cells from PBMCs. The CDR3 is CASSVQLEGGGYTF. The CDR3 DNA is TGTGCCAGCAGCGTACAGCTCGAGGGGGGAGGCTACACCTTC. The variable domain in full, completed from reference TRBV9 and TRBJ1-2, reads DSGVTQTPKHLITATGQRVTLRCSPRSGDLSVYWYQQSLDQGLQFLIQYYNGEERAKGNILERFSAQQFPDLHSELNLSSLELGDSALYFCASSVQLEGGGYTFGSGTRLTVV.